Following are 27 T cell receptor beta chains from one sample sequenced in a study of CD8 T cells in Susac syndrome. Reverse transcription of about 0.5 to 1 ug RNA used random hexamers. TCRdb re-derived calls from the immunoSEQ multiplex PCR reads in MiXCR, one entry per CDR3 protein. In the table there are about 120,000 distinct CDR3 sequences, 85% to 95% of which are singletons. Sample: CD8+ T cells from PBMCs. The receptors originated from a human donor in good health.

The chain links TRBV7-2 to TRBJ1-3; TRBD1 might be the D (6 bases). V lost 3 bases and J lost 3, with 9 bases in between. The CDR3 totals 14 residues. Per the germline V gene, CDR1 is SGHTA and CDR2 is FQGNSA. CDR3 loop: CASSFGDNGNTIYF. Here the CDR3 DNA reads TGTGCCAGCAGCTTCGGGGACAATGGAAACACCATATATTTT.

The V gene is TRBV6-2 or TRBV6-3, the J gene TRBJ2-1; D is possibly TRBD1 (6 bases). The CDR3 has 16 amino acids. Germline V gene lookup returns CDR1 MNHEY and CDR2 SVGEGT. Trimming left V 4 bases short and J 3 bases short, with 16 bases between. The CDR3 sequence is CASSSMTGLFYNEQFF. The CDR3 nucleotides are TGTGCCAGCAGTTCCATGACAGGCCTCTTCTACAATGAGCAGTTCTTC.

The V call is TRBV6-4, the J call TRBJ2-1; D unresolved. V lost 0 bases, J lost 5 bases, and 11 bases lay in between. The germline CDR1 and CDR2 sequences are MRHNA and SNTAGT. The CDR3 length is 15 residues. The CDR3 nucleotides read TGTGCCAGCAGTGACTCGTTGCGTCCCAACAATGAGCAGTTCTTC. It encodes CASSDSLRPNNEQFF.

The V gene is TRBV7-9, the J gene TRBJ2-3; TRBD2 matches 9 bases. This CDR3 has 18 amino acids. The germline gives CDR1 SEHNR, CDR2 FQNEAQ (reference sequence). The trim removed 4 bases at V and 1 base at J, leaving 12 bases unmatched. The CDR3 bases are TGTGCCAGCAGCTCCTTCCTGGGAGAGCGGGGGGGCACAGATACGCAGTATTTT. This translates into CASSSFLGERGGTDTQYF.

The chain uses TRBV7-2 and TRBJ2-3; D possibly corresponds to TRBD1 (5 bases). CDR3 length equals 15 residues. Germline lookup yields CDR1 SGHTA and CDR2 FQGNSA. Trimming removed 2 bases from V and 4 bases from J, with 13 bases in between. The CDR3 region is CASSLQPGNPDTQYF. The CDR3, as DNA: TGTGCCAGCAGCTTACAACCAGGGAATCCAGATACGCAGTATTTT. The whole variable domain, filled in from reference TRBV7-2 and TRBJ2-3, reads GAGVSQSPSNKVTEKGKDVELRCDPISGHTALYWYRQSLGQGLEFLIYFQGNSAPDKSGLPSDRFSAERTGGSVSTLTIQRTQQEDSAVYLCASSLQPGNPDTQYFGPGTRLTVL.

V gene TRBV14 combines with J gene TRBJ2-2, with D perhaps TRBD1 or TRBD2 (5 bases each). From germline, CDR1 is SGHDN and CDR2 FVKESK. V lost 4 bases to trimming and J lost 1 base, with 13 bases between them. The CDR3 is 16 amino acids. CDR3: CASSRFIGGNTGELFF. As DNA, the CDR3 is TGTGCCAGCAGCCGATTCATTGGGGGGAACACCGGGGAGCTGTTTTTT.

The rearrangement links TRBV20-1 to TRBJ2-1; tentatively, D is TRBD1 (5 bases). Germline CDR1 and CDR2: DFQATT and SNEGSKA (reference sequence). The CDR3 is 14 amino acids. V lost 6 bases, J lost 5 bases, and 17 bases lay in between. The CDR3 DNA is TGCAGTGCCCGTGGGGCGGTTGAGGACAATGAGCAGTTCTTC. Its protein is CSARGAVEDNEQFF.

V and J are TRBV19 and TRBJ2-7, with 7 bases fitting TRBD2. This CDR3 comprises 14 residues. Germline V gene lookup returns CDR1 LNHDA and CDR2 SQIVND (reference sequence). J gave up 2 bases and V 9 bases, and 10 bases lay outside the gene matches. The CDR3 region is CASAAAGPTYEQYF. The DNA of the CDR3 is TGTGCCAGCGCCGCAGCGGGACCGACCTACGAGCAGTACTTC.

The rearrangement joins TRBV6-4 to TRBJ2-6; D may be TRBD2 (5 bases). The CDR3 spans 12 residues. Between the trimmed V and J ends, which lost 11 bases and 4 bases, there was a span of 9 bases. The germline gives CDR1 MRHNA, CDR2 SNTAGT. CDR3 amino acids: CAAGSGANVLTF. The CDR3 DNA reads TGTGCCGCGGGTTCCGGGGCCAACGTCCTGACTTTC.

The rearrangement links TRBV6-1 to TRBJ2-2; possible D gene TRBD2, 6 bases. The germline V and J ends were trimmed by 4 bases and 4 bases, with 19 bases remaining between them. There are 17 residues in the CDR3. Germline V lookup: CDR1 MNHNS, CDR2 SASEGT. CDR3 sequence: CASSASPVGRGTGELFF. The CDR3 nucleotides are TGTGCCAGCAGTGCCTCCCCGGTTGGGCGGGGCACCGGGGAGCTGTTTTTT.

The chain joins TRBV7-9 to TRBJ2-7; 7 bases agree with TRBD1. CDR1 is SEHNR, CDR2 FQNEAQ, per germline (reference sequence). The V segment lost 4 bases and the J segment 0 bases; nucleotides outside the gene matches: 18. The CDR3 is 19 amino acids. In DNA, the CDR3 is TGTGCCAGCAGCTCGGAGAGAGACAGGGTACCCATGAGCTCCTACGAGCAGTACTTC. Its protein product is CASSSERDRVPMSSYEQYF.

The chain combines TRBV6-2 or TRBV6-3 with TRBJ2-2; 8 nucleotides agree with TRBD1. The CDR3 is made up of 16 amino acids. Looked up from germline, CDR1 is MNHEY and CDR2 is SVGEGT. The junction had 9 bases not matched to a gene; V was cut back by 7 bases and J by 2 bases. The DNA for the CDR3 is TGTGCCAGCACCTCCTGGGGGACAGGAAACACCGGGGAGCTGTTTTTT. It is translated as CASTSWGTGNTGELFF.

This clonotype was observed a single time. This rearrangement joins TRBV5-1 to TRBJ2-2, with TRBD1 as a possible D gene (7 bases). The CDR3 sequence is 15 residues long. The V and J ends lost 4 bases and 7 bases respectively, with 17 bases between them. The germline gives CDR1 SGHRS, CDR2 YFSETQ. The CDR3 region has the DNA TGCGCCAGCAGCCGTAACCAGGGGGGCCTCGGGGAGCTGTTTTTT. Encoded protein: CASSRNQGGLGELFF.

This chain connects TRBV6-5 to TRBJ1-2; D not certain. In germline, CDR1 is MNHEY, CDR2 SVGAGI. V lost 2 bases and J 7 bases, leaving 17 bases between the germline ends. CDR3 length: 15 residues. The DNA of the CDR3 is TGTGCCAGCAGTTACAGTGGCAGGAGGACTTTTGGCTACACCTTC. Amino acids: CASSYSGRRTFGYTF.

The chain is built from TRBV7-2 and TRBJ1-2; 8 positions agree with TRBD1. The V gene's germline CDR1 is SGHTA and CDR2 FQGNSA. The CDR3 runs to 13 residues. The V and J ends lost 6 bases and 8 bases, in that order; junction bases with no gene match: 8. In DNA form, the CDR3 reads TGTGCCAGCAGGGACCCAGGGGGCGGCGGCTACACCTTC. Encoded protein: CASRDPGGGGYTF.

The chain has TRBV13 and TRBJ2-1, with 8 bases identical to TRBD2. In germline, CDR1 is PRHDT, CDR2 FYEKMQ (reference sequence). With 3 bases clipped from V and 5 bases from J, the junction kept 9 bases outside the gene matches. This CDR3 has 16 amino acids. CDR3 sequence (DNA): TGTGCCAGCAGCTTCCGAACTAGCGGCCGCCACAATGAGCAGTTCTTC. It translates to CASSFRTSGRHNEQFF.

The genes are TRBV19 and TRBJ1-1; D gene unclear. The V gene's germline CDR1 is LNHDA and CDR2 SQIVND (reference sequence). The CDR3 covers 16 residues. The CDR3: CATKSTGPRRSTEAFF. Written as DNA, the CDR3 is TGTGCTACAAAATCTACCGGGCCCCGAAGGTCCACTGAAGCTTTCTTT.

The rearrangement joins TRBV5-1 to TRBJ2-2; 7 nucleotides align to TRBD2. Germline loops: CDR1 SGHRS, CDR2 YFSETQ. V was clipped by 6 bases and J by 3 bases; unmatched bases: 14. The CDR3 covers 17 residues. This chain's CDR3 is CASTRAVASGDTGELFF. DNA for the CDR3: TGCGCCAGCACTCGGGCGGTGGCTAGCGGAGACACCGGGGAGCTGTTTTTT.

V is TRBV7-9 and J is TRBJ2-2; D possibly corresponds to TRBD1 (5 bases). The CDR3 totals 14 residues. CDR1 and CDR2 (germline): SEHNR, FQNEAQ (reference sequence). With 5 bases removed from V and 3 bases from J, the gap between germline ends came to 10 bases. CDR3 sequence reads: CASSPPGHTGELFF. The CDR3 region has the DNA TGTGCCAGCAGCCCCCCAGGGCACACCGGGGAGCTGTTTTTT.

The chain uses TRBV14 and TRBJ1-1, with D unresolved. Looked up from germline, CDR1 is SGHDN and CDR2 is FVKESK. V lost 3 bases, J lost 2 bases, and 13 bases lay in between. This CDR3 spans 15 amino acids. The chain's CDR3 is CASSHKSVHNTEAFF. CDR3 nucleotide sequence: TGTGCCAGCAGCCATAAGAGCGTCCACAACACTGAAGCTTTCTTT.

The chain employs TRBV20-1 and TRBJ2-7; TRBD1 matches 8 bases. V was clipped by 6 bases and J by 6 bases; unmatched bases: 7. Germline-derived CDR1 and CDR2 are DFQATT and SNEGSKA (reference sequence). There are 12 residues in the CDR3. CDR3 nucleotides: TGCAGTGCCCCGAGGACAGGGCGCGAGCAGTACTTC. Its translation is CSAPRTGREQYF.

This clonotype was seen just once. The J gene is TRBJ1-2, the V gene TRBV7-9; D is ambiguous. Looked up from germline, CDR1 is SEHNR and CDR2 is FQNEAQ (reference sequence). The CDR3 sequence is 14 residues long. V lost 7 bases to trimming and J lost 0 bases, with 12 bases between them. This CDR3 reads CASTPGNANYGYTF. CDR3 in DNA: TGTGCCAGCACCCCGGGGAACGCTAACTATGGCTACACCTTC.

The chain carries TRBV5-1 and TRBJ2-7; 7 bases match TRBD1. V shed 4 bases and J 0 bases; nucleotides not matched to a gene: 7. This CDR3 contains 15 residues. The germline CDR1 and CDR2 sequences are SGHRS and YFSETQ. The CDR3 reads CASSLSGTDSYEQYF. CDR3 nucleotide sequence: TGCGCCAGCAGCCTTTCCGGGACAGACTCCTACGAGCAGTACTTC. Combining the CDR3 with reference TRBV5-1 and TRBJ2-7 gives the whole variable domain KAGVTQTPRYLIKTRGQQVTLSCSPISGHRSVSWYQQTPGQGLQFLFEYFSETQRNKGNFPGRFSGRQFSNSRSEMNVSTLELGDSALYLCASSLSGTDSYEQYFGPGTRLTVT.

This rearrangement joins TRBV20-1 to TRBJ2-1; 9 bases agree with TRBD2. V dropped 1 base and J dropped 6; count of bases not matched to a gene: 7. The CDR3 has 15 residues. Germline CDR1 DFQATT, CDR2 SNEGSKA (reference sequence). The CDR3 sequence is CSARGLRGGVNEQFF. As DNA, the CDR3 is TGCAGTGCTAGAGGATTGCGCGGGGGGGTCAATGAGCAGTTCTTC.

This rearrangement joins TRBV29-1 to TRBJ2-2; D might be TRBD2 (6 bases). CDR3 size: 13 residues. V gave up 4 bases and J gave up 3 bases, with 9 bases separating them. Looked up from germline, CDR1 is SQVTM and CDR2 is ANQGSEA. CDR3 protein: CSVGGLHTGELFF. In DNA, the CDR3 is TGCAGCGTTGGAGGACTACACACCGGGGAGCTGTTTTTT.

The chain links TRBV7-9 to TRBJ2-3; 11 bases are shared with TRBD2. This CDR3 has 18 amino acids. The V gene's germline CDR1 is SEHNR and CDR2 FQNEAQ (reference sequence). The junction had 14 bases not matched to a gene; V was cut back by 5 bases and J by 4 bases. CDR3 nucleotide sequence: TGTGCCAGCAGCCACAGGATACTAGCGGGGGTTAGGGCAGATACGCAGTATTTT. It is translated as CASSHRILAGVRADTQYF.

The CDR3 coding sequence is TGCAGCGTGGAGGGGACAGGGGCACGTTTCTATGGCTACACCTTC. This codes for CSVEGTGARFYGYTF. The chain is built from TRBV29-1 and TRBJ1-2, with TRBD1 identical over 10 bases. Trimming removed 6 bases from V and 4 bases from J; junction bases left unmatched: 11. From germline, CDR1 is SQVTM and CDR2 ANQGSEA. The CDR3 is 15 amino acids.